These T cell receptor beta chains were read from a single sample in a study of control samples from healthy donors and cancer patients. Sequencing used immunoSEQ multiplex PCR; TCRdb keeps in-frame clones, though not all of them. The data contain some 120,000 clones, nearly 90% of them singletons. Sample: blood. The receptors come from a man aged 50-60 years in good health. CDR3s include the opening cysteine and the closing phenylalanine or tryptophan. The order of the fields is clone size, D gene, J gene, V gene, CDR3 protein, CDR3 DNA. The D gene is left open where the match is weak. Only part of the rows carry a size: once, few, many, or a class if the clone is expanded.

once	.	TRBJ1-3	TRBV18	CASSPQNTIYF	TGTGCCAGCTCACCACAAAACACCATATATTTT
.	TRBD1	TRBJ1-1	TRBV19	CASSQGGLNTEAFF	TGTGCCAGTAGCCAGGGGGGACTGAACACTGAAGCTTTCTTT
.	.	TRBJ1-5	TRBV19	CASSKDRYSNQPQHF	TGTGCCAGCTCCAAAGACAGGTATAGCAATCAGCCCCAGCATTTT
once	.	TRBJ1-2	TRBV14	CASSSGFGPYTF	TGTGCCAGCAGCTCAGGGTTTGGCCCCTACACCTTC
.	TRBD1	TRBJ2-5	TRBV29-1	CSVEERTGEETQYF	TGCAGCGTTGAAGAGCGGACAGGGGAAGAGACCCAGTACTTC
.	.	TRBJ2-7	TRBV18	CASSPPGGLEQYF	TGTGCCAGCTCACCACCCGGGGGCCTCGAGCAGTACTTC
.	.	TRBJ2-3	TRBV9	CASSVQDYTDTQYF	TGTGCCAGCAGCGTCCAGGACTACACAGATACGCAGTATTTT
.	.	TRBJ1-1	TRBV5-1	CASSLVGTQGGTEAFF	TGCGCCAGCAGCTTGGTGGGGACCCAGGGAGGGACTGAAGCTTTCTTT
.	TRBD2	TRBJ2-7	TRBV12-5	CASGRSGGDEQYF	TGTGCTAGTGGCCGGTCGGGGGGGGACGAGCAGTACTTC
.	TRBD1	TRBJ1-4	TRBV15	CATSRRQGTANEKLFF	TGTGCCACCAGCAGACGACAGGGTACAGCTAATGAAAAACTGTTTTTT
few	TRBD1	TRBJ1-1	TRBV7-9	CASSDRGGSTEAFF	TGTGCCAGCAGCGACAGGGGAGGGAGCACTGAAGCTTTCTTT
.	.	TRBJ2-6	TRBV4-2	CASSPDNSGANVLTF	TGTGCCAGTAGCCCGGACAACTCTGGGGCCAACGTCCTGACTTTC
.	.	TRBJ2-3	TRBV12-5	CASGLVEGGTQYF	TGTGCTAGTGGTTTGGTAGAAGGTGGTACGCAGTATTTT
.	.	TRBJ1-5	TRBV6-5	CASRGQFNQPQHF	TGTGCCAGCAGAGGACAGTTTAATCAGCCCCAGCATTTT
.	.	TRBJ2-2	TRBV6-4	CPGTPNTGELFF	TGCCCCGGGACACCGAACACCGGGGAGCTGTTTTTT
.	.	TRBJ1-1	TRBV5-6	CASSVVSWDTEAFF	TGTGCCAGCAGCGTGGTTTCGTGGGACACTGAAGCTTTCTTT
.	.	TRBJ1-5	TRBV6-2/TRBV6-3	CASSSDRRDQPQHF	TGTGCCAGCAGTTCCGACCGCAGGGATCAGCCCCAGCATTTT
.	.	TRBJ1-5	TRBV28	CASSLAAGAGNQPQHF	TGTGCCAGCAGTTTAGCGGCAGGGGCGGGGAATCAGCCCCAGCATTTT
.	TRBD1	TRBJ2-1	TRBV2	CASRGQGRNEQFF	TGTGCCAGCAGGGGACAGGGGAGGAATGAGCAGTTCTTC
.	TRBD2	TRBJ2-5	TRBV3-1/TRBV3-2	CASSPRGSGEETQYF	TGTGCCAGCAGCCCCCGGGGGAGCGGGGAAGAGACCCAGTACTTC
.	TRBD1	TRBJ2-7	TRBV11-2	CASSFGTGVEQYF	TGTGCCAGCAGCTTCGGGACAGGGGTCGAGCAGTACTTC
few	.	TRBJ2-3	TRBV5-1	CASSLASVSDTQYF	TGCGCCAGCAGCTTGGCCTCGGTCTCCGATACGCAGTATTTT
many	.	TRBJ1-5	TRBV18	CASSPQGSGDQPQHF	TGTGCCAGCTCACCACAGGGGAGTGGTGATCAGCCCCAGCATTTT
.	.	TRBJ2-2	TRBV7-3	CASSLASGVAGTGELFF	TGTGCCAGCAGCTTAGCCAGTGGGGTGGCAGGCACCGGGGAGCTGTTTTTT
.	.	TRBJ2-7	TRBV11-2	CASSLGTEQYF	TGTGCCAGCAGCTTAGGGACCGAGCAGTACTTC
.	.	TRBJ2-2	TRBV30	CAWSKSRGAPTGELFF	TGTGCCTGGAGTAAGTCTCGGGGGGCCCCCACCGGGGAGCTGTTTTTT
.	.	TRBJ2-3	TRBV5-4	CASRQSYGTDTQYF	TGTGCCAGCAGACAATCCTACGGCACAGATACGCAGTATTTT
.	.	TRBJ1-2	TRBV28	CASGRVDRSRYTF	TGTGCCAGCGGCAGGGTTGACAGGAGTCGTTATACCTTC
.	.	TRBJ1-6	TRBV7-8	CASSLDRDSPLHF	TGTGCCAGCAGCCTGGACAGAGATTCACCCCTCCACTTT
.	.	TRBJ1-2	TRBV28	CASSTTRGPNYGYTF	TGTGCCAGCAGCACAACGAGGGGCCCGAACTATGGCTACACCTTC
.	TRBD2	TRBJ2-2	TRBV27	CASKPGLAGYTGELFF	TGTGCCAGCAAACCGGGACTAGCGGGGTACACCGGGGAGCTGTTTTTT
.	.	TRBJ2-3	TRBV6-1	CASSDGGDGTDTQYF	TGTGCCAGCAGTGATGGTGGGGACGGCACAGATACGCAGTATTTT
.	TRBD1	TRBJ2-1	TRBV24-1	CATSKSTGAYNEQFF	TGTGCCACCAGTAAATCGACAGGGGCCTACAATGAGCAGTTCTTC
.	.	TRBJ2-1	TRBV9	CASSSPQGRDNNEQFF	TGTGCCAGCAGCTCCCCCCAGGGTAGGGACAACAATGAGCAGTTCTTC
.	.	TRBJ2-7	TRBV15	CATSNSYEQYF	TGTGCCACCAGCAACTCCTACGAGCAGTACTTC
.	TRBD1	TRBJ1-2	TRBV30	CAWSLNRGGGYTF	TGTGCCTGGAGCCTTAACAGGGGGGGTGGCTACACCTTC
once	.	TRBJ1-2	TRBV11-3	CASSLVYSPNYGYTF	TGTGCCAGCAGCTTAGTTTACTCCCCGAACTATGGCTACACCTTC
.	.	TRBJ1-5	TRBV2	CASSATGSNQPQHF	TGTGCCAGCAGCGCCACAGGGTCCAATCAGCCCCAGCATTTT
.	TRBD1	TRBJ2-7	TRBV6-5	CASSYGQGAVYEQYF	TGTGCCAGCAGTTACGGGCAGGGGGCTGTCTACGAGCAGTACTTC
.	.	TRBJ1-1	TRBV10-1	CASSAGRGEAFF	TGCGCCAGCAGTGCGGGTAGGGGAGAAGCTTTCTTT
.	.	TRBJ1-5	TRBV19	CASSMGSGVGNQPQHF	TGTGCCAGTAGTATGGGTTCGGGGGTCGGCAATCAGCCCCAGCATTTT
few	.	TRBJ2-5	TRBV29-1	CSVVLAGETQYF	TGCAGCGTTGTCCTGGCCGGGGAGACCCAGTACTTC
.	TRBD2	TRBJ2-3	TRBV7-3	CASSSSGLAGGTDTQYF	TGTGCCAGCAGCTCCAGCGGCCTAGCGGGGGGCACAGATACGCAGTATTTT
.	.	TRBJ1-4	TRBV16	CASILGTSTNEKLFF	TGTGCCAGCATCCTAGGGACATCAACTAATGAAAAACTGTTTTTT
.	.	TRBJ2-5	TRBV6-5	CASSPPGGRTETQYF	TGTGCCAGCAGTCCCCCGGGGGGCCGGACAGAGACCCAGTACTTC
.	.	TRBJ2-7	TRBV18	CASSPPVGYEQYF	TGTGCCAGCTCACCACCGGTCGGCTACGAGCAGTACTTC
.	TRBD1	TRBJ2-5	TRBV7-7	CASSYGQGRGETQYF	TGTGCCAGCAGTTATGGACAGGGGCGGGGAGAGACCCAGTACTTC
.	.	TRBJ1-6	TRBV2	CASSDGHASDTYNSPLHF	TGTGCCAGCAGCGACGGACATGCTTCTGACACCTATAATTCACCCCTCCACTTT
.	TRBD1	TRBJ2-1	TRBV27	CASSLRTGGILNEQFF	TGTGCCAGCAGTTTAAGGACAGGGGGTATTCTAAATGAGCAGTTCTTC
.	TRBD1	TRBJ2-7	TRBV6-1	CASSDPWGQGAYEQYF	TGTGCCAGCAGTGACCCCTGGGGACAGGGGGCCTACGAGCAGTACTTC
.	TRBD1	TRBJ1-1	TRBV28	CASSSDRGRFTEAFF	TGTGCCAGCAGTTCAGACAGGGGGCGCTTCACTGAAGCTTTCTTT
.	.	TRBJ2-7	TRBV9	CASSSGRELSYEQYF	TGTGCCAGCAGCTCAGGACGGGAACTCTCCTACGAGCAGTACTTC
.	.	TRBJ1-4	TRBV6-5	CASSYSGGREKLFF	TGTGCCAGCAGTTACTCGGGAGGTCGTGAAAAACTGTTTTTT
.	.	TRBJ1-1	TRBV7-9	CASSNNTLDAFF	TGTGCCAGCAGCAACAATACTTTAGATGCTTTCTTT